This is a list of T cell receptor beta chains from one sample in a study of T cell repertoires in cytomegalovirus infection. For these TCRs, the target antigens are not known. TCRdb analysed the reads with MiXCR anew, one entry per CDR3 protein. The sample lists some 800,000 distinct CDR3 sequences; about 28% were seen once. The sample was cultured CD8+ T cells from PBMCs, taken from culture after CMV antigen stimulation. The receptors come from a human donor in good health (CMV status not recorded). Some clones in this sample may be carry-over from other donors' samples. The CDR3 runs from the conserved cysteine through the conserved F or W. The D gene is left open where the match is weak. A row's size may be missing; if present it is once, few, many or a size class.

- TRBV28 few CASRSTEYNSPLHF
- TRBV29-1 few CSVEDWSAQETQYF
TRBD2 TRBV20-1 few CSARKPGLAGAYVDGELFF
- TRBV6-8 once CASSYIPGAWNGYTF
- TRBV10-2 - CASSESFSQETQYF
- TRBV7-8 many CASSLVLRDGYTF
- TRBV7-2 many CASNEKGWEYHSDTQYF
- TRBV24-1 - CATSDLGELGVTGELFF
TRBD1 TRBV20-1 - CSALQDRETYGYTF
- TRBV28 - CASSFGMGDIQYF
- TRBV12-3/TRBV12-4 few CASSLWAMNTGELFF
- TRBV6-2/TRBV6-3 - CASIPQVGSGYTF
TRBD1 TRBV19 few CASSPWTGTSYEQYF
- TRBV27 - CASSSWTEAFF
TRBD1 TRBV5-4 - CASSGQGPGNTEAFF
TRBD1 TRBV6-1 - CASSRDGQGWNEQFF
- TRBV15 - CATSDPGTYNEQFF
TRBD2 TRBV7-6 few CASSLTTPGTSGRLGYNEQFF
- TRBV12-3/TRBV12-4 few CASSSRRWTEAFF
TRBD1 TRBV27 many CASSFSGQGAVWGYTF
- TRBV7-9 many CASSWSLSYEQYF
TRBD2 TRBV28 few CASSLRASGGYQETQYF
- TRBV29-1 - CSVEDPGPDTQYF
- TRBV2 few CASKRISGNTIYF
- TRBV12-5 many CASGLWSDGEETQYF
- TRBV27 once CASSPKRAEQFF
- TRBV7-2 many CASSSDSNQETQYF
- TRBV4-1 - CASSQDGGVAYNEQFF
- TRBV20-1 - CSARDRRRLSYEQYF
TRBD1 TRBV2 many CASSYRGETQYF
- TRBV6-2/TRBV6-3 once CASSYLSNEQFF
- TRBV12-3/TRBV12-4 - CASSLIPADTQYF
- TRBV20-1 - CSANSGGELFF
- TRBV20-1 - CSARDRGIGNQPQHF
- TRBV4-1 few CASSQGQATYEQYF
- TRBV20-1 few CSAIFSTRQSPYNEQFF
- TRBV5-4 - CASSQYSTDTQYF
- TRBV7-8 many CASSLGETDPGLYGYTF
- TRBV27 few CASSFGVGDTEAFF
- TRBV7-6 few CASSPEMRVGYEQYF
TRBD1 TRBV7-9 few CASSFHRDRGTDTQYF
- TRBV18 - CASSPPPGAYQETQYF
- TRBV5-4 few CASSLRVQGPGNEQFF
TRBD1 TRBV20-1 - CSAWSEGTAEAFF
- TRBV20-1 few CSAIGSGSPYTQYF
TRBD1 TRBV28 - CASSPAGQGGEGYTF
- TRBV29-1 - CSVEGETNYARNGGLYNEQFF
- TRBV27 - CASSLSGGQGSPLHF
- TRBV4-2 few CASSLHRELFF
- TRBV19 - CASSIGGDWSIGELFF
- TRBV7-9 few CASSASEGGVGKAFF
- TRBV27 few CASSLNTHTNTGELFF
TRBD1 TRBV19 - CASNLGTDVYGYTF
- TRBV27 few CASSLKAASSYNEQFF
TRBD1 TRBV4-3 - CASSQDSKGAGGQETQYF
- TRBV19 few CASMGGIGLPSEQFF
- TRBV5-6 - CASSFRDPWPSGETEAFF
TRBD1 TRBV5-4 - CASSAGTGFNGYTF
TRBD1 TRBV2 few CASTRTGDTDTQYF
- TRBV4-1 many CASSQGTGTYEQYF